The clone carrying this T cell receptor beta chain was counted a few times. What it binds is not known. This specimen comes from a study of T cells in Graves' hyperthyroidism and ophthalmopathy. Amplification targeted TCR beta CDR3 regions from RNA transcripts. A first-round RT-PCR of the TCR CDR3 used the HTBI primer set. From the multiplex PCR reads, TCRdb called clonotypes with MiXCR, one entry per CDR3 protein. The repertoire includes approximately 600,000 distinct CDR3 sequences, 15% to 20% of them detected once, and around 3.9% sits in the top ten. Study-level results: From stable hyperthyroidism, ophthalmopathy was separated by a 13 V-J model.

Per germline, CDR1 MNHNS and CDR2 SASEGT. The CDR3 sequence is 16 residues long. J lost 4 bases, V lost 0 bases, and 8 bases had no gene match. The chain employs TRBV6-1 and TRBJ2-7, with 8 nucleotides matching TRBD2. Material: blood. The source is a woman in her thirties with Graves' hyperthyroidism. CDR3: CASSEAFRREVYEQYF. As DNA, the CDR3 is TGTGCCAGCAGTGAAGCGTTTAGGCGGGAGGTGTACGAGCAGTACTTC.